The 8 T cell receptor beta chains given below trace back to one sample, sequenced in a study of CD8+CD57+ T cells in acquired aplastic anemia. Profiling of TCR beta VDJ combinations and CDR3 sequences used genomic DNA as template. MiXCR, applied by TCRdb to the reads, yields one record per CDR3 protein. Counted here are about 220,000 distinct CDR3 sequences, roughly 33% occurring once; the ten biggest clones make up 1.1%. Sequencing input: sorted CD4+, CD8+, or CD8+CD57+ T cells (not recorded which) from PBMCs. These receptors all stem from a human donor in good health, serving as a control.

Of note for this clonotype: This may stem from a read error, because a much larger clone lies one nucleotide away. V is TRBV2 and J is TRBJ1-1; maybe TRBD1 (5 bases). Germline V CDR1 and CDR2: SNHLY, FYNNEI. The CDR3 is 15 amino acids. The CDR3 coding sequence is TGTGCCAGCAGTGCCGGTGGGGGGGGGAACACTGAAGCTCTCTTT. It yields the protein CASSAGGGGNTEALF.

The J gene is TRBJ2-1, the V gene TRBV12-3 or TRBV12-4, with D unresolved. Trimming cost V 5 bases and J 0 bases, with 11 bases left between them. The CDR3 runs to 15 residues. The CDR3 DNA sequence: TGTGCCAGCAGTGAACAGCCCAGCTCCTACAATGAGCAGTTCTTC. Its protein is CASSEQPSSYNEQFF.

This clonotype turned up a few times. The V call is TRBV20-1, the J call TRBJ2-5; D may be TRBD1 or TRBD2 (5 bases each). The CDR3 totals 16 residues. V lost 6 bases and J 0 bases, leaving 20 bases between the germline ends. The germline V gene encodes CDR1 DFQATT and CDR2 SNEGSKA (reference sequence). The CDR3 coding sequence is TGCAGTGCCCCCAAGTCGAGGGGTCGGTACCAAGAGACCCAGTACTTC. Residues: CSAPKSRGRYQETQYF.

The chain uses TRBV7-6 and TRBJ2-7; 7 bases map to TRBD1. The CDR3 is 15 amino acids. Per the germline V gene, CDR1 is SGHVS and CDR2 is FNYEAQ. V was pared by 5 bases and J by 2 bases, with 9 bases of the junction left unmatched. The CDR3 coding sequence is TGTGCCAGCAGCCTGAGACAGGGTAGGACCTACGAGCAGTACTTC. This translates into CASSLRQGRTYEQYF.

Remarks on this clonotype: The germline gene is not matched at one end of the junction; a read error may be the cause. The J gene is TRBJ2-7, the V gene TRBV10-3; 9 bases map to TRBD1. Germline V gene data show CDR1 as ENHRY and CDR2 as SYGVKD. The CDR3 length is 14 residues. The CDR3 DNA follows: TGTGCCATCGGGAGACAGGGGGACACCGGGGAGCTGTACTTC. This codes for CAIGRQGDTGELYF.

The rearrangement uses TRBV5-5 and TRBJ2-7, with 8 nucleotides matching TRBD1. The CDR3 has 14 residues. In germline, CDR1 is SGHKS, CDR2 YYEKEE (reference sequence). Losses at the gene ends were 3 bases for V and 6 bases for J; bases not matched to a gene: 8. CDR3 DNA: TGTGCCAGCAGCTCGGTGGACAGGGTCCGCGAGCAGTACTTC. Its protein is CASSSVDRVREQYF.

This clonotype came up many times. The chain is built from TRBV10-2 and TRBJ2-2, with 8 bases lining up with TRBD1. The CDR3 consists of 13 residues. The V and J ends lost 11 bases and 5 bases, in that order; junction bases with no gene match: 7. Germline-derived CDR1 and CDR2 are WSHSY and SAAADI. Written as DNA, the CDR3 is TGCGCCGCGGGGACAGGTCGGACCGGGGAGCTGTTTTTT. This gives the protein CAAGTGRTGELFF.

V and J are TRBV5-5 and TRBJ1-1; D might be TRBD1 (5 bases). The CDR3 is 14 residues long. Looked up from germline, CDR1 is SGHKS and CDR2 is YYEKEE (reference sequence). The germline V and J ends were trimmed by 1 base and 7 bases, with 14 bases remaining between them. CDR3 loop: CASSLPGTGIEAFF. DNA for the CDR3: TGTGCCAGCAGCTTGCCTGGGACGGGCATTGAAGCTTTCTTT.